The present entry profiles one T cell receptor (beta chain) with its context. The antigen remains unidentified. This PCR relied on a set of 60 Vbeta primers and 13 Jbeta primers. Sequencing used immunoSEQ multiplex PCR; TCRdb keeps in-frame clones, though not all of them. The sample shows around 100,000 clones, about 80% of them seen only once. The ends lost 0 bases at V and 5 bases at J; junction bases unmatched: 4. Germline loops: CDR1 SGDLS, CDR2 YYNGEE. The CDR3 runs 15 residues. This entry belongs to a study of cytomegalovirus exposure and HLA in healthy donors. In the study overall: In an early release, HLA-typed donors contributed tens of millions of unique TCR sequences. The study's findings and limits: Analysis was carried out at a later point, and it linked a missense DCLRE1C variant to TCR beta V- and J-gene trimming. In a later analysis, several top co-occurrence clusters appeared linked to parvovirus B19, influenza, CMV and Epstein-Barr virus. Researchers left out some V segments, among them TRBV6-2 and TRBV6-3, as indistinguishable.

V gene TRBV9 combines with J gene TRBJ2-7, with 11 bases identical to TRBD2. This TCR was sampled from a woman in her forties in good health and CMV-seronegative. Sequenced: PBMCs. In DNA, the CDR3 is TGTGCCAGCAGCGTAGGCACTAGCGGGAGCAACGAGCAGTACTTC. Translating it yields CASSVGTSGSNEQYF.